This T cell receptor (beta chain) appears in the sequencing data of a study of T cell responses to AZD1222 COVID-19 vaccine. Study results and caveats: In a largely white British group with more females than males, clonal diversity was possibly underestimated. Repertoire collection took place solely once the T cell response had peaked.

Turning to this clone: Its antigen remains unidentified.

The CDR3 loop spans 14 amino acids. The germline gives CDR1 GTSNPN, CDR2 SVGIG (reference sequence). Losses at the gene ends were 0 bases for V and 6 bases for J; bases not matched to a gene: 8. Pooling covered second doses at about 4 or about 12 weeks. Measured with immunoSEQ multiplex PCR; TCRdb has only the in-frame clones, and not every one. Of some 130,000 clones listed, roughly 91% are singletons. The rearrangement uses TRBV30 and TRBJ2-7; TRBD1 agrees at 7 bases. The material was peripheral blood, obtained 28 days after the second AZD1222 dose. The TCR sequence derives from an adult who received the AZD1222 COVID-19 vaccine. The CDR3 nucleotides read TGTGCCTGGAGTGTAATATACAGGGGATTCGAGCAGTACTTC. It yields the protein CAWSVIYRGFEQYF.